The present entry profiles one T cell receptor beta chain with its context. The germline V gene has CDR1 MNHEY and CDR2 SVGAGI. V shed 5 bases and J shed 5 bases, with 18 bases lying between them. This CDR3 is 15 amino acids long. The data belong to a study of Ad26.COV2.S vaccination and SARS-CoV-2 variants. Overall study: Enrollment placed the donor in the COV1001 Ad26.COV2.S trial arm. Doses of Ad26.COV2.S were injected into muscle once or twice, 56 days apart.

Treatment denoted: approximately 18 received Ad26.COV2.S at low or high dose, single or two shots; five or six received placebo; per-sample allocation not given. Sampling occurred on day 63 after the first vaccine or placebo injection. Adults aged 18-55 years in Boston included the donor. TCRdb's copy holds only in-frame clones and misses some; the assay was immunoSEQ multiplex PCR. Here the sample spans about 350,000 clones, 86% being singletons. The chain links TRBV6-5 to TRBJ2-5, with D unclear. The source is a person aged 18-60 years who received the Ad26.COV2.S COVID-19 vaccine or a placebo. Sequencing used peripheral blood, obtained in a trial of Ad26.COV2.S vaccine versus placebo. CDR3 nucleotide sequence: TGTGCCAGCAGTAAGACCGGGTCCCAGACGGAGACCCAGTACTTC. Translating gives CASSKTGSQTETQYF.